One sample yielded the 11 T cell receptor beta chains listed below, sequenced in a study of human T cells and chemical hapten exposure. TCRdb ran MiXCR on the RACE reads and lists one entry per CDR3 protein. The profile covers 150,000 to 200,000 distinct CDR3 sequences, with more than 14% appearing a single time and less than 2% taken by the ten largest. Documented time point: patch test 1, 2 weeks after DPC sensitization. Regarding treatment: therapeutic diphenylcyclopropenone sensitization with weekly scalp DPC. The sample here was whole blood, taken in connection with sensitization to the hapten diphenylcyclopropenone (DPC). Receptor source: a woman aged 30 to 39 with alopecia areata. Some clones in this sample may be carry-over from other donors' samples.

J is TRBJ1-1 and V is TRBV3-1, with unresolved D. The CDR3 is made up of 16 amino acids. Trimming removed 3 bases at V and 4 bases at J, with 18 bases between. The germline V gene has CDR1 LGHDT and CDR2 YNNKEL (reference sequence). DNA for the CDR3: TGTGCCAGCAGCCATTCCCCCGCTGGGTCGAGCACTGAAGCTTTCTTT. Translation: CASSHSPAGSSTEAFF.

Only a few counts were recorded for this clonotype. This chain joins TRBV12-3 or TRBV12-4 and TRBJ1-4; D is perhaps TRBD1 (6 bases). The CDR3 extends over 12 amino acids. V was clipped by 6 bases and J by 8 bases, with 10 bases between them. In DNA form, the CDR3 reads TGTGCCAGCAGAAGACAGGCCGAAAAACTGTTTTTT. The encoded protein is CASRRQAEKLFF.

The chain uses TRBV12-3 or TRBV12-4 and TRBJ2-2; D is perhaps TRBD2 (6 bases). V was pared by 3 bases and J by 5 bases, with 16 bases between. This CDR3 is 16 amino acids long. CDR3 amino acids: CASSLIPQGGTGELFF. The CDR3 DNA is TGTGCCAGCAGTTTGATCCCTCAGGGAGGAACCGGGGAGCTGTTTTTT.

The chain recombines TRBV27 with TRBJ1-1; no clear D. This CDR3 spans 16 amino acids. CDR1 and CDR2 (germline): MNHEY, SMNVEV (reference sequence). Trimming took 1 base from V and 1 from J, leaving 13 bases between them. The CDR3 nucleotides are TGTGCCAGCAGTTTATGGTTTATCAGTCGGAACACTGAAGCTTTCTTT. Protein product: CASSLWFISRNTEAFF.

The V gene is TRBV27, the J gene TRBJ2-1; 10 bases map to TRBD2. The V gene's germline CDR1 is MNHEY and CDR2 SMNVEV (reference sequence). The CDR3 spans 16 residues. Trimming cost V 5 bases and J 10 bases; bases outside gene matches: 14. The CDR3 bases are TGTGCCAGCAGTCCTCCGCATGGTAGCGGGAGGCGGGAGCAGTTCTTC. Translated: CASSPPHGSGRREQFF.

The rearrangement links TRBV27 to TRBJ1-5; D call uncertain. There are 14 residues in the CDR3. Germline CDR1 MNHEY, CDR2 SMNVEV (reference sequence). V was cut by 6 bases and J by 2 bases, with 11 bases left in between. In nucleotides, the CDR3 is TGTGCCAGCAGATTTGGTACAGGCAATCAGCCCCAGCATTTT. Translating it yields CASRFGTGNQPQHF.

In its sample, this clonotype was seen a few times. The chain uses TRBV5-1 and TRBJ1-2; the match to TRBD1 covers 8 bases. The germline V gene encodes CDR1 SGHRS and CDR2 YFSETQ. With 4 bases clipped from V and 6 bases from J, the junction kept 8 bases outside the gene matches. The CDR3 totals 14 residues. CDR3 in amino acids: CASSRGQGSDGYTF. CDR3 coding DNA: TGCGCCAGCAGCCGCGGACAGGGTTCAGATGGCTACACCTTC.

This chain joins TRBV4-3 and TRBJ2-1; D gene unclear. Per the germline V gene, CDR1 is LGHNA and CDR2 is YSLEER. The CDR3 consists of 12 residues. The V end lost 4 bases, the J end lost 6 bases, and 7 bases lay between the germline ends. The CDR3 region is CASSRVPNEQFF. Written as DNA, the CDR3 is TGCGCCAGCAGCCGAGTCCCCAATGAGCAGTTCTTC.

This clonotype was counted between two and nine times. The chain uses TRBV5-6 and TRBJ2-1; 7 bases agree with TRBD2. Germline loops: CDR1 SGHDT, CDR2 YYEEEE. Germline trimming cut 2 bases from V and 0 bases from J; bases unmatched to any gene: 2. The CDR3 contains 15 residues. The CDR3, as DNA: TGTGCCAGCAGCTTACGCGGGAGCTCCTACAATGAGCAGTTCTTC. This translates into CASSLRGSSYNEQFF.

This clonotype was counted only a few times. The chain employs TRBV12-3 or TRBV12-4 and TRBJ1-1, with 8 bases fitting TRBD1. The trim removed 7 bases at V and 5 bases at J, leaving 6 bases unmatched. The CDR3 sequence is 13 residues long. The CDR3 region is CASTGQGWTEAFF. The DNA of the CDR3 is TGTGCCAGCACCGGACAGGGTTGGACTGAAGCTTTCTTT.

V usage is TRBV4-3 and J usage is TRBJ1-1, with 7 bases lining up with TRBD1. V lost 2 bases and J lost 1; bases outside the gene matches: 4. The CDR3 extends over 15 amino acids. Per the germline V gene, CDR1 is LGHNA and CDR2 is YSLEER. The CDR3 bases are TGCGCCAGCAGCCAACAAACAGGGGCGAACACTGAAGCTTTCTTT. It translates to CASSQQTGANTEAFF.